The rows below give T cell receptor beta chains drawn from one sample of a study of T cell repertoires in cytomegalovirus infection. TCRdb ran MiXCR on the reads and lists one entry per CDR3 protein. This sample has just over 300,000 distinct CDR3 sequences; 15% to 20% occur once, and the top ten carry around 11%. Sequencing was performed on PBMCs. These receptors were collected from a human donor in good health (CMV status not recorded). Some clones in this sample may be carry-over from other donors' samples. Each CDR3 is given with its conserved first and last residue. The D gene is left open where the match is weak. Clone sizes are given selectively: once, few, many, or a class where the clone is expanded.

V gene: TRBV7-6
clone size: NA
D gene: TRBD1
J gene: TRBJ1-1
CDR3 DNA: TGTGCCAGCAGCAAGAGGTCTGGACAGGGCGGGACTGAAGCTTTCTTT
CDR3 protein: CASSKRSGQGGTEAFF

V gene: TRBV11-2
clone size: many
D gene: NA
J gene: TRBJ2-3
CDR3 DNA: TGTGCCAGCAGGTGGTCAGATACGCAGTATTTT
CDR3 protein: CASRWSDTQYF

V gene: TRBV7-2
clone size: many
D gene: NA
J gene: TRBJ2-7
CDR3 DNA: TGTGCCAGCAGCCCCGCCGGCAGAACCTCCTACGAGCAGTACTTC
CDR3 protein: CASSPAGRTSYEQYF

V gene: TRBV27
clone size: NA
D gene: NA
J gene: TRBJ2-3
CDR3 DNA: TGTGCCAGCAGTTTATCTCCGCTAGCGACTAGCACAGATACGCAGTATTTT
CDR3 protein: CASSLSPLATSTDTQYF

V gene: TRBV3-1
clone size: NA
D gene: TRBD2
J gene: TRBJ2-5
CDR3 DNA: TGTGCCAGCAGCCAAGTCGGGGGGATGGGGGAGACCCAGTACTTC
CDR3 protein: CASSQVGGMGETQYF

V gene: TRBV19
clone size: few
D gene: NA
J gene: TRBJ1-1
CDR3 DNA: TGTGCCAGTAGTATATTCGGGAACACTGAAGCTTTCTTT
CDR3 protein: CASSIFGNTEAFF

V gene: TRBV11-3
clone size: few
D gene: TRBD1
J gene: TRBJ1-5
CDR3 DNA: TGTGCCAGCAGCTTGATTAGTCTCCGGGACAGGAGACCTAGCAATCAGCCCCAGCATTTT
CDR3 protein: CASSLISLRDRRPSNQPQHF

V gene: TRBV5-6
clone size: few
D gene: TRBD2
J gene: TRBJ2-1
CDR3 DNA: TGTGCCAGCAGCTTTCCTAGCGGGGGATACAATGAGCAGTTCTTC
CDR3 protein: CASSFPSGGYNEQFF

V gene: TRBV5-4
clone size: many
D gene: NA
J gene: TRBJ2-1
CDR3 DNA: TGTGCCAGCAGCTTGGTTGTGTGGGGTAGCGGTGAGCAGTTCTTC
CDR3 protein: CASSLVVWGSGEQFF

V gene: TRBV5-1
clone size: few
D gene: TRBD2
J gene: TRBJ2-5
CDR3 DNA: TGCGCCAGCAGCTGGTGGACTAGCGGGGGGGCCGCGGACCAAGAGACCCAGTACTTC
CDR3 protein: CASSWWTSGGAADQETQYF

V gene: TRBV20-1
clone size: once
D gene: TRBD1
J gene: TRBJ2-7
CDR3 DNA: TGCAGTGCTAGACATCAACAGGGGACGAGGGAGCAGTACTTC
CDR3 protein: CSARHQQGTREQYF

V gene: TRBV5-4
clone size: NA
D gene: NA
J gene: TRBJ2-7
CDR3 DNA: TGTGCCAGCAGCGCAGCAGGGTTATACGAGCAGTACTTC
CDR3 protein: CASSAAGLYEQYF

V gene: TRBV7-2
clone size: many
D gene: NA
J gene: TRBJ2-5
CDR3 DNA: TGTGCCAGCAGCCTGGGTACTAGCCGGGAGACCCAGTACTTC
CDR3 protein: CASSLGTSRETQYF

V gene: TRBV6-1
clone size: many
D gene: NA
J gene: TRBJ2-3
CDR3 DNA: TGTGCCAGCAGTGAATACGCCCCGGGATTAGATACGCAGTATTTT
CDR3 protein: CASSEYAPGLDTQYF

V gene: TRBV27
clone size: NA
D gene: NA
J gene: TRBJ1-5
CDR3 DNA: TGTGCCAGCAGTCCTGACAGATCGGGTCAGCCCCAGCATTTT
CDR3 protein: CASSPDRSGQPQHF

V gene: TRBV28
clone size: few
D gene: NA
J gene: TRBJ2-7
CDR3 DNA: TGTGCCAGCCGATCCTCGGGGTTACAGCAGTACTTC
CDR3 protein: CASRSSGLQQYF

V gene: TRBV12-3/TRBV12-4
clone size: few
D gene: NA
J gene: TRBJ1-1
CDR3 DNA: TGTGCCAGCCGTCGGCGGGCTAGGAACACTGAAGCTTTCTTT
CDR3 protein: CASRRRARNTEAFF

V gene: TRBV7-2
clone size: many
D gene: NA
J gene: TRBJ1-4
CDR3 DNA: TGTGCCAGCAGCACTCGCAGAGGGCGGGGAGGTGAAAAACTGTTTTTT
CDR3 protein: CASSTRRGRGGEKLFF

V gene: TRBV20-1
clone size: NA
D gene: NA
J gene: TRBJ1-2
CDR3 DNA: TGCAGTGCTAGAATAGTTCAGGGTCCGGGAGGCTACACCTTC
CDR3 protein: CSARIVQGPGGYTF

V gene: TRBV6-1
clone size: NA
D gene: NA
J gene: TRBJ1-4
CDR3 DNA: TGTGCCAGCAGTTATCGGGGGTTTGCAACTAATGAAAAACTGTTTTTT
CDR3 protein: CASSYRGFATNEKLFF

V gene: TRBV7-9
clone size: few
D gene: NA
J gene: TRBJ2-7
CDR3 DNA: TGTGCCAGCAGCCCGATGGGGGGGCCCATTGAGCAGTACTTC
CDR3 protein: CASSPMGGPIEQYF

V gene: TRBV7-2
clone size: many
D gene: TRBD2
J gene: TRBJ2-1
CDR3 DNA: TGTGCCAGCAGCCTAGGACTCGTGGGGGGGTATGAGCAGTTCTTC
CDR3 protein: CASSLGLVGGYEQFF

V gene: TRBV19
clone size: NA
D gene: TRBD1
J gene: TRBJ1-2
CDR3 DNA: TGTGCCAGTAATCCGATTGACAGGGCGAAAACAGCCGGCTACACCTTC
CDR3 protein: CASNPIDRAKTAGYTF

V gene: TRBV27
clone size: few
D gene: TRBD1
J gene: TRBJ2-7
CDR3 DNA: TGTGCCAGCAGTCCTGCGGGGACAGGAGTTTACGAGCAGTACTTC
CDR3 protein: CASSPAGTGVYEQYF

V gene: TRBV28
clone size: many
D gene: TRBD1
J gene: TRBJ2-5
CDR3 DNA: TGTGCCAGCAGTCGAATCGACAGGGGTCAGACCCAGTACTTC
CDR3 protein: CASSRIDRGQTQYF

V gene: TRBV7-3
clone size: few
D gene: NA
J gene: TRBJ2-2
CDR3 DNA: TGTGCCAGCAGCAACGGACTACCAGACACCGGGGAGCTGTTTTTT
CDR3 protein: CASSNGLPDTGELFF

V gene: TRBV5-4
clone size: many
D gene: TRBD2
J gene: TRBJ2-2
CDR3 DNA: TGTGCCAGCACCGCACTAGCGGGGGGCTTGAACACCGGGGAGCTGTTTTTT
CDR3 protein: CASTALAGGLNTGELFF

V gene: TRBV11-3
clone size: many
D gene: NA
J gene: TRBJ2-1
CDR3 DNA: TGTGCCAGCAGCTTAGATTGGGGTTCTGACCTCTCCTACAATGAGCAGTTCTTC
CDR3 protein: CASSLDWGSDLSYNEQFF

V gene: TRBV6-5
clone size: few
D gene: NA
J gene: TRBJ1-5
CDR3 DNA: TGTGCCAGCGGAGGGTCGGGGCAGCCCCAGCATTTT
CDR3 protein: CASGGSGQPQHF

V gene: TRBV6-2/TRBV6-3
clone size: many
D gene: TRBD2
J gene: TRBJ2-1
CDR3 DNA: TGTGCCAGCAGTTACTCTCCCCCTAGCGGGGGGATATACAATGAGCAGTTCTTC
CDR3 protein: CASSYSPPSGGIYNEQFF

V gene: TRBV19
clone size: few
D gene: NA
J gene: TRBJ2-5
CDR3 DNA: TGTGCCAGTAGTATAGTGGGAGGAAAAGAGACCCAGTACTTC
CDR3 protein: CASSIVGGKETQYF

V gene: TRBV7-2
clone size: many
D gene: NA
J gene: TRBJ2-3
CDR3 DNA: TGTGCCAGCAGACGGACAGTAGATACGCAGTATTTT
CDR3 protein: CASRRTVDTQYF

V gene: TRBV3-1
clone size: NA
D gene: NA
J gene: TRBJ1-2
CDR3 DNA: TGTGCCAGCAACCACGGAAAACAGGATGGCTACACCTTC
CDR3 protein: CASNHGKQDGYTF

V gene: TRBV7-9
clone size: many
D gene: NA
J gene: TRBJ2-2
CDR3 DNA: TGTGCCAGCAGCTTATTCAAGGGGCGCAGCACCGGGGAGCTGTTTTTT
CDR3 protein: CASSLFKGRSTGELFF

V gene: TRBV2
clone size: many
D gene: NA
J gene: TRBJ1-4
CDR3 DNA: TGTGCCAGCACAAGGGACTCCAATGAAAAACTGTTTTTT
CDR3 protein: CASTRDSNEKLFF

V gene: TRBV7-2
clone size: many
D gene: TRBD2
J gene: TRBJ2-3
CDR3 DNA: TGTGCCAGCAGCCAACTAGCGGCCCCCACAGATACGCAGTATTTT
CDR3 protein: CASSQLAAPTDTQYF

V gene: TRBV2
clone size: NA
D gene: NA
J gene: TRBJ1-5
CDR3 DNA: TGTGCCAGCAGTAACAGGGAAAGCAATCAGCCCCAGCATTTT
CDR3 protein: CASSNRESNQPQHF

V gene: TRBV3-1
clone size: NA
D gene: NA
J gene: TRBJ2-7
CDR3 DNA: TGTGCCAGCAGCCCCCCGACAGGTCTTTCCTACGAGCAGTACTTC
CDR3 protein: CASSPPTGLSYEQYF

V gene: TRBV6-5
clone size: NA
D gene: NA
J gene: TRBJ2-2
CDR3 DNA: TGTGCCAGCAGTTACTCTGGGGGAAGTACCGGGGAGCTGTTTTTT
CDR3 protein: CASSYSGGSTGELFF

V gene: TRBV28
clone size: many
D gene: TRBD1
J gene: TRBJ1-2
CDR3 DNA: TGTGCCAGCAGCGACAGGGGATCAGATGGCTACACCTTC
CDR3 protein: CASSDRGSDGYTF

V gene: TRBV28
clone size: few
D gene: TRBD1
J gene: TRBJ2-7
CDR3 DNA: TGTGCCAGCAGTCTCTCCGGGACAGGGTTCTACGAGCAGTACTTC
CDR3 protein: CASSLSGTGFYEQYF

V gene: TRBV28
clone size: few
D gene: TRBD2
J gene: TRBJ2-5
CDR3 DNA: TGTGCCAGCAGTTCTCCCGGGACTAAAGAGACCCAGTACTTC
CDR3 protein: CASSSPGTKETQYF

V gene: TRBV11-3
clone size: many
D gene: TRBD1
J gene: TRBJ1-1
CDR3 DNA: TGTGCCAGCAGCCCCGGACAGGGTGCAGATACTGAAGCTTTCTTT
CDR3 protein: CASSPGQGADTEAFF

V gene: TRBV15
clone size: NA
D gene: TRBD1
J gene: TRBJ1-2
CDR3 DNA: TGTGCCACCAGCAAGTTGACAGGGGCTAACTATGGCTACACCTTC
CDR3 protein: CATSKLTGANYGYTF

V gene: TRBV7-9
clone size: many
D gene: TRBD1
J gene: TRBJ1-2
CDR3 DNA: TGTGCCAGCAGCTTAGCCTCGACAGGGGACTATGGCTACACCTTC
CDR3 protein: CASSLASTGDYGYTF

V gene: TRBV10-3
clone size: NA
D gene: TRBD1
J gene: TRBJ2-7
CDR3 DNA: TGTGCCAGCCGATGGGACAGTGACTACGAGCAGTACTTC
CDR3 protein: CASRWDSDYEQYF

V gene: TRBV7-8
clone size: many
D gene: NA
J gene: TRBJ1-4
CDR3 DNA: TGTGCCAGCAGCCTACTCGAAACTAATGAAAAACTGTTTTTT
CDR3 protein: CASSLLETNEKLFF

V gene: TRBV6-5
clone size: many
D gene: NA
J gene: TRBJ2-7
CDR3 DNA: TGTGCCAGCAGTTACTTCCTGGCGGGCCCCTCCGAGCAGTACTTC
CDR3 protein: CASSYFLAGPSEQYF

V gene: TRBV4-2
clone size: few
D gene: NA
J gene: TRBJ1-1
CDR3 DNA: TGTGCCAGCAGCCCCGAAGGAGGAGCGAACACTGAAGCTTTCTTT
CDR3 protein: CASSPEGGANTEAFF

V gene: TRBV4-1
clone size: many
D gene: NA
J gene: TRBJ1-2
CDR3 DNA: TGCGCCAGCAGCCAAGATACGGGGGGCAACTATGGCTACACCTTC
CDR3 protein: CASSQDTGGNYGYTF